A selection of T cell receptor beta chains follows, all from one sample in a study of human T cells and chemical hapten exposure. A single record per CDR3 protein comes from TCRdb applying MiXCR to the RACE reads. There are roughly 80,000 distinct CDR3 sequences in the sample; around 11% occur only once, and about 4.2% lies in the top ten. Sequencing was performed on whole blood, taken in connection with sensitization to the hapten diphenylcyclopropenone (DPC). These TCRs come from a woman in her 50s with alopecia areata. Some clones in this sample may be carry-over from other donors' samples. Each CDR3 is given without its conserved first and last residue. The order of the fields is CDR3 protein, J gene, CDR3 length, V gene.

AWSVWHTGANVLT	TRBJ2-6	13	TRBV30
ASSGSGRRDTEAF	TRBJ1-1	13	TRBV7-9
ASSLETGADYNEQF	TRBJ2-1	14	TRBV11-2
ASSLAVARPYEQY	TRBJ2-7	13	TRBV7-2
ASSQSSGRHNEQF	TRBJ2-1	13	TRBV3-1
ASSLETQY	TRBJ2-5	8	TRBV7-9
ASSDPGAVNTEAF	TRBJ1-1	13	TRBV6-1
ASSLSIGNPPRANEQF	TRBJ2-1	16	TRBV27
ASSFGGGTQETQY	TRBJ2-5	13	TRBV28
ASSLARGGLYGYT	TRBJ1-2	13	TRBV5-1
AISGGSSTDTQY	TRBJ2-3	12	TRBV7-2
ASSHASGTGELF	TRBJ2-2	12	TRBV3-1
ASSQDPGTGANVLT	TRBJ2-6	14	TRBV4-1
SVVPGNTEAF	TRBJ1-1	10	TRBV29-1
ASQTGARGYT	TRBJ1-2	10	TRBV6-1
ASSHLKRGADNEQF	TRBJ2-1	14	TRBV6-6
ASSLAGGDNEKLF	TRBJ1-4	13	TRBV5-6
ASTPKTRVSNQPQH	TRBJ1-5	14	TRBV27
ASNLPGAGTDTQY	TRBJ2-3	13	TRBV7-2
ASTRTAANEKLF	TRBJ1-4	12	TRBV28
ASSLFLAGISYNEQF	TRBJ2-1	15	TRBV7-8